This T cell receptor beta chain was profiled in a study of T cells in Graves' hyperthyroidism and ophthalmopathy. On the study more broadly: Specimen type is peripheral blood, collected at initial diagnosis prior to any treatment.

The investigators amplified TCR beta CDR3 regions from RNA transcripts. HTBI primers drove first-round RT-PCR of the TCR CDR3. TCRdb reprocessed the multiplex PCR reads via MiXCR and lists one record per CDR3 protein. Of over 300,000 distinct CDR3 sequences listed, about 15% are singletons. Exclusion followed for patients with uncontrolled infection, other autoimmune disease, pregnancy or lactation. This clonotype was seen repeatedly, ten times or more. Its antigen is not known. The germline V gene has CDR1 DFQATT and CDR2 SNEGSKA (reference sequence). Trimming stripped 3 bases from V and 6 bases from J, with 6 bases between. This CDR3 has 11 residues. Whole-study results and caveats: In validation, the model predicted ophthalmopathy. These predictions came a median approximately six months before onset. Most thyroid clonotypes that were expanded above 0.001 also turned up in blood.

Material: blood. The TCR sequence derives from a woman aged 55-69 years with Graves' hyperthyroidism. V and J are TRBV20-1 and TRBJ2-1; D uncertain. The CDR3 DNA reads TGCAGTGCTAGGGGCAGCAATGAGCAGTTCTTC. It codes for CSARGSNEQFF.